This record concerns one T cell receptor beta chain sequence. TCRdb reprocessed the 5' RACE reads, keeping one entry per CDR3 protein, no DNA. The sample shows approximately 150,000 distinct CDR3 sequences, and under 20% sits with its ten largest clones. These data belong to a study of T cells expressing NK-cell markers. Germline-derived CDR1 and CDR2 are SQVTM and ANQGSEA. CDR3 length equals 12 residues. This receptor was identified in a woman between 18 and 75 years old in good health. Material for sequencing was blood T cells: a sorted CD56 or NKG2C T cell subset, CD4+ or CD8+ T cells, or bulk PBMC T cells (not recorded which). The gene calls are TRBV29-1 and TRBJ1-2; TCRdb indicates TRBD1, and absent DNA this call remains unverified. The CDR3: CSVEIGGGGYTF. Supplemented by reference TRBV29-1 and TRBJ1-2, the full variable domain reads SAVISQKPSRDICQRGTSLTIQCQVDSQVTMMFWYRQQPGQSLTLIATANQGSEATYESGFVIDKFPISRPNLTFSTLTVSNMSPEDSSIYLCSVEIGGGGYTFGSGTRLTVV.